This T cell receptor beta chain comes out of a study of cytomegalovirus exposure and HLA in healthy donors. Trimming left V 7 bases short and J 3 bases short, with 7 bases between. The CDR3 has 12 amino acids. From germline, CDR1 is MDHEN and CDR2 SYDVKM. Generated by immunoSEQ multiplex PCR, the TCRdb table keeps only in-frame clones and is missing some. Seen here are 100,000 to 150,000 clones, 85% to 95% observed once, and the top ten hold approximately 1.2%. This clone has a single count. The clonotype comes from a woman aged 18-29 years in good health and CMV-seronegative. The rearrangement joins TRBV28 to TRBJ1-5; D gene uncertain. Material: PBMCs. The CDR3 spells CASTITNQPQHF. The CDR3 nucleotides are TGTGCCAGCACTATCACCAATCAGCCCCAGCATTTT.